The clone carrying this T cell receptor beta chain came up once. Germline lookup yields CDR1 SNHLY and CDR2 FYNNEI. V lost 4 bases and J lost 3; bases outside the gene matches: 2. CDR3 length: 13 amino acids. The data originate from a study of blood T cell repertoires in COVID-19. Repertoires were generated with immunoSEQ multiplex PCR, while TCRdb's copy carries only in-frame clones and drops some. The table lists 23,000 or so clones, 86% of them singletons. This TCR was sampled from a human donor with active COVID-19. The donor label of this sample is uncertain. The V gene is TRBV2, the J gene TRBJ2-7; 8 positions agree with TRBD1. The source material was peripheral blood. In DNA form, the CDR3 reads TGTGCCAGCAGTGCTACAGGGGGCTACGAGCAGTACTTC. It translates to CASSATGGYEQYF.